The subject of this entry is one T cell receptor (beta chain). Its antigen is unidentified. Sequence at one end of the junction differs from germline and may be a read error. The sample belongs to a study of T cells after yellow fever vaccination. Study background: Fractions with few cells were prepared using SMART-Seq v4 Ultra Low Input.

This CDR3 spans 15 amino acids. Germline V CDR1 and CDR2: SGHTA, FQGTGA. TCRdb re-called the 5' RACE reads through MiXCR, storing one row per CDR3 protein. This sample has 450,000 to 550,000 distinct CDR3 sequences, with over 15% found just once. Study results and limitations: On re-exposure, the response was weaker but peaked faster, at day 5 versus 15. A large majority of primary-vaccination clones showed up again after the booster (around 96% CD4, roughly 88% CD8).

The source is a young man who received the YFV17D yellow fever vaccine. This chain uses TRBV7-3 with TRBJ2-1; TRBD2 matches 12 bases. This specimen was PBMCs, taken 15 days after the yellow fever booster vaccination. CDR3: CTSSLLAGGHNEQFF. The CDR3 region has the DNA TGTACCAGCAGCCTACTAGCGGGAGGCCACAATGAGCAGTTCTTC.